This TCR beta chain was retrieved from a study of blood T cell repertoires in COVID-19 (dated by TCRdb to the early 2020s). With regard to the full study: Samples covering the acute and convalescent phases of COVID-19 were provided by collaborators in the United States, Italy and Spain. Samples came from the ongoing ImmuneRACE study (first 160 participants) plus 1,254 subjects from 6 global collaborators. The repertoires were released in a freely available public database meant as a resource for research on the immune response to SARS-CoV-2. The dataset comprised deeply sampled blood TCRbeta repertoires from subjects exposed to, actively infected with, or recovered from COVID-19. The sample metadata nearly always contained a de-identified subject ID, COVID-19 status, age in years and sex. Where available, HLA class I and class II types were taken from metadata supplied by the sample provider and were not determined by assay-based typing. The material from the prospective study consisted of cDNA or gDNA derived from T cells, B-cell-depleted T cells, or PBMCs. What the authors observed across the whole study: The amount of clinical and demographic metadata varied by source and participant and was provided uncurated.

The CDR3 contains 16 residues, cysteine and phenylalanine counted. Only the CDR3 part of the read is kept: 48 bases, read in frame from the first base. CDR1 and CDR2, looked up from the germline V gene, are MDHEN and SYDVKM. From V the trimming removes 4 bases and from J it removes 3 bases, while the gene matches leave 6 bases of the junction unaccounted for. TCRbeta CDR3 regions were amplified from genomic DNA using the immunoSEQ Assay, a bias-controlled multiplex PCR. The original pipeline was this. The number of nucleated cells in each sample was estimated by amplification of reference gene primers within the assay. To quantify the absolute abundance of each unique TCRbeta CDR3 rearrangement, sequence reads were collapsed and filtered. Productive Simpson clonality was computed per sample as the square root of Simpson's diversity index over productive rearrangements. TCRdb re-hosts the immuneACCESS table, in-frame sequences only. Its copies lack some clones; in the studies checked, an unresolved V gene accounts for under half of them, and the cause for the rest is not known. D and trimming were read from the DNA, whereas the V and J calls and clone size are those reported in that table. The sample profile shows 140,000 to 150,000 clones; 80% to 90% of them were found once. The ten top clones hold 4.3% of the sample.

On this clone itself: Which antigen it targets is not known. No base quality information exists; no much larger clone differs at one position.

Participants in the prospective study were enrolled through a virtual design, were aged about 18 to 90 years, and lived in some 24 United States geographic areas. To assign participants to cohorts, the prospective study relied on clinical history that participants themselves reported in a screening survey and a study questionnaire. ImmuneRACE Cohort 3 recovered participants were defined by two consecutive negative NP/OP PCR tests, healthcare professional clearance, or symptom resolution. In the prospective study, mobile phlebotomists collected whole blood, serum and a nasopharyngeal or oropharyngeal swab from each participant. Over an approximately 2-month period, participants in the prospective study had the option of providing additional blood draws and questionnaires. Before DNA extraction, prospective study blood samples were shipped either frozen or at room temperature.

The receptor chain draws on TRBV28 and TRBJ2-1, with 10 bases aligning to TRBD2. This receptor was identified in a man over 45 who had recovered from COVID-19. Input material: PBMCs or T cells enriched from blood (not recorded which). Read as DNA, the sequence is TGTGCCAGCAGTTCTCGTACTAGCGGGGTCTACAATGAGCAGTTCTTC. Its protein product is CASSSRTSGVYNEQFF.